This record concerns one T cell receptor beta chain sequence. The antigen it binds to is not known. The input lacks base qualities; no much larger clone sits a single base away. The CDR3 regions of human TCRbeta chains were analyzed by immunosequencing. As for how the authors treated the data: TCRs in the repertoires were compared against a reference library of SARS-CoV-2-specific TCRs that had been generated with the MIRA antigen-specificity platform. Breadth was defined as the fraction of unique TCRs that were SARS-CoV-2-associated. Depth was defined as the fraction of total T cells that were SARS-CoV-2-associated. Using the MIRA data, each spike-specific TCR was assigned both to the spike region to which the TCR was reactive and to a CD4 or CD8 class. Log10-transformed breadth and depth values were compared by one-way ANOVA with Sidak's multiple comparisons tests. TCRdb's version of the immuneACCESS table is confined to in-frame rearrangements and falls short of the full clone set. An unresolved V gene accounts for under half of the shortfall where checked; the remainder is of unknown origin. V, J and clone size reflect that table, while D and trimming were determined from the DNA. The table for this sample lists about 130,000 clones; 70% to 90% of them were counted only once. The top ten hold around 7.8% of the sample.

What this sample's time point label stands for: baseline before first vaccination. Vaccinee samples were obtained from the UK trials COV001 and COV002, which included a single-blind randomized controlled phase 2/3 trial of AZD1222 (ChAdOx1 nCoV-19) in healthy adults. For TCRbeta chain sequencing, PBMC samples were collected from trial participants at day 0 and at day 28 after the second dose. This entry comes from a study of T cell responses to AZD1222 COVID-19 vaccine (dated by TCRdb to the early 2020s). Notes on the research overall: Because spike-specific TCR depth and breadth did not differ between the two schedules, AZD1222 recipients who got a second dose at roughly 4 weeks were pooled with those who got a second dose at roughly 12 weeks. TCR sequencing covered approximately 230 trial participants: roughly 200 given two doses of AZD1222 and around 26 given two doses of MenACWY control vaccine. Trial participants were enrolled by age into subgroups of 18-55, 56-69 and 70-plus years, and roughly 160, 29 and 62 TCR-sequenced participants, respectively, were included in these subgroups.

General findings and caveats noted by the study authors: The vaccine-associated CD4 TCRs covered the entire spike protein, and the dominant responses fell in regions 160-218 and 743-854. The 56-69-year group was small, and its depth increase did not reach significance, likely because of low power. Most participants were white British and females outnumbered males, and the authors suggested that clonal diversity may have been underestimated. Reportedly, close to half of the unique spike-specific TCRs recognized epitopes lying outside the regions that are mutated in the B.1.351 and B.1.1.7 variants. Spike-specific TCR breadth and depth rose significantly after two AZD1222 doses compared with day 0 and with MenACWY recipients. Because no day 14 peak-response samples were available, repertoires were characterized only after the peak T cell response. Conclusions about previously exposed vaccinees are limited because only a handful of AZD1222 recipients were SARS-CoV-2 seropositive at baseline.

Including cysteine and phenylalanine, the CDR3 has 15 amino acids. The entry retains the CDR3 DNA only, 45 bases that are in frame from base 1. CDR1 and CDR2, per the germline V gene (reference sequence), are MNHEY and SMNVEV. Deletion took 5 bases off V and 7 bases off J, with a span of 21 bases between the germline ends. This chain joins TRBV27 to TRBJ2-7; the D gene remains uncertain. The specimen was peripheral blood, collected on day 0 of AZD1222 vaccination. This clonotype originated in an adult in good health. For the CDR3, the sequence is CASSPQPGQVQEQYF. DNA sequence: TGTGCCAGCAGTCCCCAACCGGGCCAAGTTCAAGAGCAGTACTTC.